This T cell receptor (beta chain) is from a study of blood T cell repertoires in COVID-19. Study-wide background: Material from acute and convalescent COVID-19 was sourced from the United States, Italy and Spain.

Germline CDR1 reads SNHLY; CDR2 reads FYNNEI. CDR3 size: 16 residues. V dropped 6 bases and J dropped 0 bases, with 18 bases sitting between them. Clones were read by immunoSEQ multiplex PCR, and TCRdb kept only the in-frame ones, dropping some. This table holds approximately 250,000 clones, around 82% found once. The chain is built from TRBV2 and TRBJ2-7, with a weak D call TRBD2 (5 bases). Specimen: peripheral blood. The receptor's source is a human donor in a cohort sampled during active COVID-19. The CDR3 DNA follows: TGTGCCAGCAGGGAGGTAGCGTTAATCTTCTCCTACGAGCAGTACTTC. As protein: CASREVALIFSYEQYF.